This TCR beta chain was sequenced in a study of control samples from healthy donors and cancer patients. Assay: immunoSEQ multiplex PCR; the TCRdb copy retains only in-frame clones and omits some. The repertoire has around 130,000 clones, about 88% of them found once; the top ten carry roughly 3.2%. There are 15 residues in the CDR3. Trimming cost V 4 bases and J 0 bases, with 10 bases left between them. The germline V gene has CDR1 SGHRS and CDR2 YFSETQ. The receptor was isolated from a man aged 50 to 60 in good health. Specimen: blood. The chain joins TRBV5-1 to TRBJ2-2, with D perhaps TRBD1 (5 bases). The CDR3 region has the DNA TGCGCCAGCAGCATGGACAACACGAACACCGGGGAGCTGTTTTTT. Protein sequence: CASSMDNTNTGELFF.